The sequence of this TCR beta chain was determined in a study of CDR3 diversity in severe acne. MiXCR was run by TCRdb on the PCR reads, yielding one entry per CDR3 protein. The sample lists around 94,000 distinct CDR3 sequences, roughly 51% seen once, with 9.5% to 15% in the top ten. This CDR3 contains 16 residues. Trimming shortened V by 10 bases and J by 0 bases, and 18 bases separated the two germline ends. From germline, CDR1 is ENHRY and CDR2 SYGVKD. The chain is built from TRBV10-3 and TRBJ1-4, with D tentatively TRBD1 (5 bases). The receptor's source is a male donor with acne. The sample was blood. The CDR3 spells CATSTEGYATNEKLFF. Written as DNA, the CDR3 is TGTGCCACCTCGACAGAAGGGTACGCAACTAATGAAAAACTGTTTTTT.